The rows below give T cell receptor beta chains drawn from one sample of a study of CD8 T cells in ankylosing spondylitis. Via MiXCR, TCRdb re-called the 5' RACE reads, giving one row per CDR3 protein. The sample comprises roughly 30,000 distinct CDR3 sequences, about 30% of which are singletons, and roughly 42% rests with the top ten. The sample comprised synovial fluid, either unsorted or a sorted T cell fraction (not recorded which). The receptor set was obtained from a male donor with ankylosing spondylitis. Both conserved end residues are part of each CDR3. The D gene is left open where the match is weak. The size of a clone is reported for some rows only, either as once, few or many, or as a class for expanded clones.

NA	TRBV18	TRBJ2-2	many	TGTGCCATCCCGTTAGCTGACACCGGGGAGCTGTTTTTT	CAIPLADTGELFF
TRBD2	TRBV24-1	TRBJ2-3	few	TGTGCCACCAGTGATTCTCTCGGAGGACTAGCGGGAGGGCCGACAGATACGCAGTATTTT	CATSDSLGGLAGGPTDTQYF
TRBD1	TRBV13	TRBJ1-2	NA	TGTGCCAGCAGTTTAGAGGGACAGCCTAAGGATGGCTACACCTTC	CASSLEGQPKDGYTF
NA	TRBV7-9	TRBJ2-1	NA	TGTGCCAGCAGCTTACAGGCCGGCTCCTACAATGAGCAGTTCTTC	CASSLQAGSYNEQFF
NA	TRBV29-1	TRBJ1-1	few	TGCAGCGTTGAAGCCCTTGGACGTGAAGCTTTCTTT	CSVEALGREAFF
NA	TRBV2	TRBJ2-5	NA	TGTGCAGCCACCGAAGAGACCCAGTACTTC	CAATEETQYF
NA	TRBV5-1	TRBJ2-7	NA	TGCGCCAGCAGCTTGGGCACCCTCTACGAGCAGTACTTC	CASSLGTLYEQYF
TRBD1	TRBV6-5	TRBJ1-1	NA	TGTGCCAGCAGTTACTCACAGGGGTTGGGCACTGAAGCTTTCTTT	CASSYSQGLGTEAFF
TRBD1	TRBV7-8	TRBJ1-5	few	TGTGCCAGCAGCTCCTACCGACAGGGATCAAGCCGGCCCCAGCATTTT	CASSSYRQGSSRPQHF
TRBD2	TRBV4-2	TRBJ2-7	NA	TGTGCCAGCAGCCTAGAATATCAGACTAGCGGGATTCACGAGCAGTACTTC	CASSLEYQTSGIHEQYF
TRBD1	TRBV20-1	TRBJ1-5	NA	TGCAGTGCTAGAGATGGGACAGGATCTCAGCCCCAGCATTTT	CSARDGTGSQPQHF
TRBD2	TRBV4-1	TRBJ2-2	NA	TGCGCCAGCAGCCAAGATCTGACTAGCGGGAGTGGCGGGGAGCTGTTTTTT	CASSQDLTSGSGGELFF
NA	TRBV5-1	TRBJ2-7	NA	TGCGCCAGCAGCCGAAGTTACTCCTACGAGCAGTACTTC	CASSRSYSYEQYF
NA	TRBV10-3	TRBJ2-5	many	TGTGCCATCAGTGAGGGGGGGCACCAAACTCAAGAGACCCAGTACTTC	CAISEGGHQTQETQYF
NA	TRBV9	TRBJ2-1	few	TGTGCCAGCAGCGTAGTGGCCGGTAACAATGAGCAGTTCTTC	CASSVVAGNNEQFF
TRBD2	TRBV20-1	TRBJ2-5	many	TGCAGTGCTAGACCCGGACTAGCTATTCAAGAGACCCAGTACTTC	CSARPGLAIQETQYF
TRBD2	TRBV24-1	TRBJ2-1	few	TGTGCCACCAGTGATGCCGGGACTACACATGTGGATGAGCAGTTCTTC	CATSDAGTTHVDEQFF
NA	TRBV19	TRBJ1-1	many	TGTGCCAGTAGTTCCCCAGACATCCTGAACACTGAAGCTTTCTTT	CASSSPDILNTEAFF
NA	TRBV4-2	TRBJ2-7	many	TGTGCCAGCAGCCAACGGGGACGCTACGAGCAGTACTTC	CASSQRGRYEQYF
NA	TRBV11-2	TRBJ2-1	medium-sized	TGTGCCAGCAGCTCCAGGACGGCTGAGCAGTTCTTC	CASSSRTAEQFF
NA	TRBV15	TRBJ2-5	NA	TGTGCCACCAGTTCGCGACACAGCGAGGTCCAAGAGACCCAGTACTTC	CATSSRHSEVQETQYF
NA	TRBV3-1	TRBJ2-7	few	TGTGCCAGCAGCCATGATCTCTACGAGCAGTACTTC	CASSHDLYEQYF
NA	TRBV20-1	TRBJ2-5	few	TGCAGTGCTAGAGATAGCAGCGGTCGGGAGACCCAGTACTTC	CSARDSSGRETQYF
NA	TRBV20-1	TRBJ2-5	many	TGCAGTGCCGAGCAGGAGACCCAGTACTTC	CSAEQETQYF
NA	TRBV12-3/TRBV12-4	TRBJ2-3	few	TGTGCCAGCAGCCCACTCCTTTACAGGGCCGCAGATACGCAGTATTTT	CASSPLLYRAADTQYF
NA	TRBV11-2	TRBJ2-5	many	TGTGCCAGCAGCTTACCGAACCGTAAAGAGACCCAGTACTTC	CASSLPNRKETQYF
NA	TRBV4-1	TRBJ2-2	NA	TGCGCCAGCAGTCAGGGACGGGACACCGGGGAGCTGTTTTTT	CASSQGRDTGELFF
TRBD2	TRBV4-1	TRBJ2-7	NA	TGCGCCAGCAGCCAAGGATCTAGCGGGCCCTACGAGCAGTACTTC	CASSQGSSGPYEQYF
TRBD2	TRBV30	TRBJ2-5	few	TGTGCCGTTAGCGGGACCCAAGAGACCCAGTACTTC	CAVSGTQETQYF
NA	TRBV29-1	TRBJ2-1	NA	TGCAGCGTTGGAGGGTACAATGAGCAGTCCTTC	CSVGGYNEQSF
NA	TRBV7-6	TRBJ2-5	few	TGTGCCAGCAGCTTAGCGGGGACTCAGAGAGAGACCCAGTACTTC	CASSLAGTQRETQYF
NA	TRBV2	TRBJ1-2	NA	TGTGCCAGCAGTGAAGAGGTATTCAATGGCTACACCTTC	CASSEEVFNGYTF
TRBD1	TRBV27	TRBJ1-6	few	TGTGCCAGCAGTCCAACGGGGACAGAAAATAATTCACCCCTCCACTTT	CASSPTGTENNSPLHF
NA	TRBV7-9	TRBJ1-2	many	TGTGCCAGCAGCTTAAGTAACGGGGTCTATGGCTACACCTTC	CASSLSNGVYGYTF
NA	TRBV29-1	TRBJ1-2	NA	TGCAGCGTTGAAGGGGACGAGGATGGCTACACCTTC	CSVEGDEDGYTF
NA	TRBV10-3	TRBJ2-2	few	TGTGCCATCAGTCTGGACAGTCCCGGGGAGCTGTTTTTT	CAISLDSPGELFF
NA	TRBV11-2	TRBJ2-3	hyperexpanded	TGTGCCAGCAGCCCCTCGCCAGACAGCACAGATACGCAGTATTTT	CASSPSPDSTDTQYF
TRBD2	TRBV3-1	TRBJ2-1	NA	TGTGCCAGCAGCCAGGTCGGGACTAGCGGGATAGAGCAGTTCTTC	CASSQVGTSGIEQFF
NA	TRBV27	TRBJ2-2	NA	TGTGCCACCCAGGGTGGATTCAACACCGGGGAGCTGTTTTTT	CATQGGFNTGELFF
TRBD1	TRBV5-6	TRBJ1-3	NA	TGTGCCAGCAGCAGTAGGAGGGACAGGATCTCTGGAAACACCATATATTTT	CASSSRRDRISGNTIYF
NA	TRBV5-1	TRBJ2-7	NA	TGCGCCAGCAGCGTCGCACAGGCCGCCTACGAGCAGTACTTC	CASSVAQAAYEQYF
NA	TRBV21-1	TRBJ1-1	few	TGTGCCAGCAGCAAAGGCCCGAAAGACAGGGGTCTGAACACTGAAGCTTTCTTT	CASSKGPKDRGLNTEAFF
NA	TRBV6-1	TRBJ2-7	NA	TGTGCCAGCAGGCCGGGGGACTACGAGCAGTACTTC	CASRPGDYEQYF
TRBD2	TRBV6-1	TRBJ2-1	NA	TGTGCCAGCAGTGATGGACTAGCGGGAGTCGATGAGCAGTTCTTC	CASSDGLAGVDEQFF
TRBD2	TRBV4-1	TRBJ2-1	few	TGCGCCAGCAGCCATGTTAGCGGGAGTAGGAGTGAGCAGTTCTTC	CASSHVSGSRSEQFF
TRBD1	TRBV5-1	TRBJ2-1	NA	TGCGCCAGCAGCTTGACAGGGGACGGGTATGAGCAGTTCTTC	CASSLTGDGYEQFF
TRBD1	TRBV4-1	TRBJ1-5	NA	TGCGCCAGCAGCCAAGGGCCCGGGACAGGTCAGCCCCAGCATTTT	CASSQGPGTGQPQHF
NA	TRBV11-2	TRBJ1-1	NA	TGTGCCAGCAGCTTAGTATGGGGAGCTGAAGCTTTCTTT	CASSLVWGAEAFF
TRBD2	TRBV15	TRBJ2-4	few	TGTGCCACCTCAGACCCGACAGGGACTGGCGGGAGGGTTGACATTCAGTACTTC	CATSDPTGTGGRVDIQYF
NA	TRBV11-2	TRBJ1-2	NA	TGTGCCAGCAGCTTAGGGGTACAGGATGGCCACACCTTC	CASSLGVQDGHTF
NA	TRBV11-3	TRBJ2-1	many	TGTGCCAGCAGCCCCTTCACCGAGGTAGTCCACCCAGACAATGAGCAGTTCTTC	CASSPFTEVVHPDNEQFF
NA	TRBV10-3	TRBJ2-5	few	TGTGCCATCAGTGAGTCGAAACGTCAGGTTGAAGAGACCCAGTACTTC	CAISESKRQVEETQYF
TRBD2	TRBV20-1	TRBJ2-2	few	TGCAGTGCTAGTCCCTCGGGACTAGCGGAACTCGGGGAGCTGTTTTTT	CSASPSGLAELGELFF
NA	TRBV11-2	TRBJ2-2	few	TGTGCCAGCAGCTTAGATCGGGTGTGGGACACCGGGGAGCTGTTTTTT	CASSLDRVWDTGELFF
NA	TRBV11-2	TRBJ1-1	NA	TGTGCCAGCAGCCCACCGGGGCAGATGAACACTGAAGCTTTCTTT	CASSPPGQMNTEAFF